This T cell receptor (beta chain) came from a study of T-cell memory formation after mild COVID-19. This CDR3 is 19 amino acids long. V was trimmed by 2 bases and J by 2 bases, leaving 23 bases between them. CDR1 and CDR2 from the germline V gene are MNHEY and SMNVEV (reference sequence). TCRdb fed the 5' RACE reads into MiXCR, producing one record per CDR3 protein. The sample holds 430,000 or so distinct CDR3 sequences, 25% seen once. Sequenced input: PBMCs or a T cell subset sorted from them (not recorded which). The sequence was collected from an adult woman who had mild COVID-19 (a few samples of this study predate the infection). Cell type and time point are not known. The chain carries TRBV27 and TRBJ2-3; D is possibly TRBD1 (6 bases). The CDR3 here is CASSLRRTGTHLTTDTQYF. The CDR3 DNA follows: TGTGCCAGCAGTTTACGCCGGACCGGGACACATCTTACCACAGATACGCAGTATTTT.